The entry below gives a single T cell receptor (beta chain) sequence along with its context. Its target is not known. TCRB transcripts that were expressed got sequenced, as all of the isolated RNA had been reverse transcribed. Measured with immunoSEQ multiplex PCR; TCRdb has only the in-frame clones, and not every one. The table lists about 180,000 clones, more than 10% of them singletons. The entry originates in a study of beta chain features in type 1 diabetes. The study's findings and limits: A greater similarity of naive, central memory and Treg TCRB repertoires was seen among patients than among healthy donors.

Every donor had blood drawn once into heparin, roughly 0.11 L on average. The source material was central memory CD4+ T cells from blood. The source of this sequence is a young woman in good health.

The CDR3 loop reads CASSQAPSGPGELFF. CDR3 in DNA: TGCGCCAGCAGCCAAGCCCCATCAGGGCCCGGGGAGCTGTTTTTT. The chain employs TRBV4-3 and TRBJ2-2; D possibly corresponds to TRBD1 (5 bases). Germline CDR1 reads LGHNA; CDR2 reads YSLEER. This CDR3 has 15 amino acids. Trimming cost V 1 base and J 6 bases, with 12 bases left between them.